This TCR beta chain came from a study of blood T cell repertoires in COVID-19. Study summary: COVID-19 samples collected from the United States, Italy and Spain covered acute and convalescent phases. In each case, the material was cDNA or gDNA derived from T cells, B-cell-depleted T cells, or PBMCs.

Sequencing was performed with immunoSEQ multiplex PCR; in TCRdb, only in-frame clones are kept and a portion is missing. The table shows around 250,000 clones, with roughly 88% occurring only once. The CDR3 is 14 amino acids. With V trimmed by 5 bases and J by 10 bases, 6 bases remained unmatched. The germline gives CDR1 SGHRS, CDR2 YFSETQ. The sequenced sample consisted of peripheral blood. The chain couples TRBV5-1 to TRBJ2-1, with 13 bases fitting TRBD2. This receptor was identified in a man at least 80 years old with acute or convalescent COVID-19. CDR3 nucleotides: TGCGCCAGCAGTCGGACTAGCGGGAGATTAGAGCAGTTCTTC. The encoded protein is CASSRTSGRLEQFF.